These 24 T cell receptor beta chains share one sample of origin, sequenced in a study of blood T cells in healthy people across ages. Next came a second PCR, run for about 6 to 12 cycles, which used a sample-barcoded 5' primer along with a J-beta primer mix. Via MiXCR, TCRdb re-called the 5' RACE reads, giving one row per CDR3 protein. This sample has approximately 940,000 distinct CDR3 sequences, with around 48% found just once. Material: blood. These receptors originate from a young man in good health.

The CDR3 reads CASSLLQGTGANVLTF. The CDR3 nucleotides read TGTGCCAGCAGTCTACTACAGGGGACTGGGGCCAACGTCCTGACTTTC. The genes are TRBV6-5 and TRBJ2-6, with 7 nucleotides matching TRBD1. The CDR3 totals 16 residues. Germline assignment: CDR1 MNHEY and CDR2 SVGAGI. The V segment lost 5 bases and the J segment 2 bases; nucleotides outside the gene matches: 6.

This clonotype was observed a few times. V is TRBV20-1 and J is TRBJ2-7, with D perhaps matching TRBD1 (5 bases). V shed 6 bases and J shed 0 bases, with 15 bases lying between them. CDR1 DFQATT and CDR2 SNEGSKA come from the germline V gene (reference sequence). The length of the CDR3 is 14 residues. The CDR3 sequence: CSAPGDSNSYEQYF. The CDR3 DNA reads TGCAGTGCCCCGGGCGACAGCAACTCCTACGAGCAGTACTTC.

Concerning this clonotype itself: One end of the junction fails to match germline, which may point to a read error. V gene TRBV29-1 combines with J gene TRBJ1-5; weak D call: TRBD1 (6 bases). From germline, CDR1 is SQVTM and CDR2 ANQGSEA. The CDR3 extends over 12 amino acids. The CDR3 loop reads CSAQGSNRPQHF. CDR3 DNA sequence: TGCAGCGCACAGGGTAGCAATCGGCCCCAGCATTTT.

This clonotype turned up a few times. J is TRBJ2-5 and V is TRBV10-3; TRBD1 aligns across 8 bases. The CDR3 covers 15 residues. V dropped 5 bases and J dropped 7; count of bases not matched to a gene: 12. In germline, CDR1 is ENHRY, CDR2 SYGVKD. CDR3 amino acids: CAISPGQGIERTQYF. CDR3 nucleotide sequence: TGTGCCATCAGTCCTGGACAGGGCATCGAACGGACCCAGTACTTC.

This chain joins TRBV5-6 and TRBJ2-7; D may be TRBD2 (5 bases). The V gene lost 0 bases and the J gene lost 7 bases, with 11 bases spanning the gap. Germline V gene lookup returns CDR1 SGHDT and CDR2 YYEEEE. The CDR3 has 13 amino acids. This CDR3 is CASSLERVWEQYF. DNA of the CDR3: TGTGCCAGCAGCTTGGAGAGGGTGTGGGAGCAGTACTTC.

This rearrangement joins TRBV4-1 to TRBJ2-7; D remains unclear. The CDR3 consists of 16 residues. Germline CDR1 and CDR2: MGHRA and YSYEKL. Trimming took off 2 bases at V and 6 bases at J, with 20 bases between the two ends. Here the CDR3 DNA reads TGCGCCAGCAGCCAAACCCTGGCTCAGGATGAGCTCGAGCAGTACTTC. The encoded protein is CASSQTLAQDELEQYF.

The gene calls are TRBV2 and TRBJ1-6; 8 nucleotides align to TRBD1. The ends lost 6 bases at V and 5 bases at J; junction bases unmatched: 9. Germline V gene sequence: CDR1 SNHLY, CDR2 FYNNEI. CDR3 length: 16 amino acids. DNA for the CDR3: TGTGCCAGCAGGGGGGCGACGGGACAGGATAATTCACCCCTCCACTTT. It specifies CASRGATGQDNSPLHF.

This rearrangement joins TRBV6-6 to TRBJ2-3, with TRBD2 identical over 11 bases. Trimming removed 4 bases from V and 6 bases from J; junction bases left unmatched: 6. The CDR3 sequence is 15 residues long. CDR1 is MNHNY, CDR2 SVGAGI, per germline (reference sequence). The CDR3, as DNA: TGTGCCAGCAGTTGGCGCCCTAGCGGGGGGGATACGCAGTATTTT. Its translation is CASSWRPSGGDTQYF.

The chain is built from TRBV4-3 and TRBJ2-5, with TRBD2 matching over 13 bases. The DNA matches TRBJ2-7 better at its end, which makes the J call doubtful. Germline-derived CDR1 and CDR2 are LGHNA and YSLEER. CDR3 length equals 15 residues. CDR3 sequence reads: CASSHTSGGAYEQYF. The CDR3 region has the DNA TGCGCCAGCAGCCATACTAGCGGGGGGGCTTACGAGCAGTACTTC.

The chain carries TRBV7-2 and TRBJ1-5; 9 positions agree with TRBD1. Germline V gene data show CDR1 as SGHTA and CDR2 as FQGNSA. CDR3 size: 15 residues. The V and J ends lost 5 bases and 4 bases, in that order; junction bases with no gene match: 6. This chain's CDR3 is CASSNSGQGNQPQHF. In DNA form, the CDR3 reads TGTGCCAGCAGCAACTCGGGACAGGGAAATCAGCCCCAGCATTTT.

This clonotype turned up a few times. The rearrangement links TRBV20-1 to TRBJ2-4; 7 bases fit TRBD2. The better agreement between TRBJ2-5 and the DNA end casts doubt on the J call. Looked up from germline, CDR1 is DFQATT and CDR2 is SNEGSKA (reference sequence). The CDR3 contains 14 residues. The CDR3 DNA sequence: TGCAGTGCTAGTGATGTGCGGGGGCAAGAGACCCAGTACTTC. Translating it yields CSASDVRGQETQYF.

This clonotype was counted ten times or more. CDR3 sequence (DNA): TGCAGTGCTGAATCCGGGGGAAGGGGCTCTGGGTTCTGGAATGAGCAGTTCTTC. Its translation: CSAESGGRGSGFWNEQFF. The chain has TRBV20-1 and TRBJ2-1, with D possibly matching TRBD2 (6 bases). CDR1 and CDR2 (germline): DFQATT, SNEGSKA (reference sequence). V lost 5 bases and J 7 bases, leaving 30 bases between the germline ends. The CDR3 is made up of 18 amino acids.

V gene TRBV10-1 combines with J gene TRBJ2-1; TRBD2 is a possible D gene (6 bases). Trimming shortened V by 9 bases and J by 0 bases, and 15 bases separated the two germline ends. The germline gives CDR1 WNHNN, CDR2 SYGVQD (reference sequence). The CDR3 sequence is 15 residues long. The CDR3 spells CARNPSARSYNEQFF. The CDR3 DNA reads as TGCGCCAGGAACCCTAGCGCTCGCTCCTACAATGAGCAGTTCTTC.

This rearrangement joins TRBV6-4 to TRBJ2-3, with 8 positions matching TRBD1. CDR1 is MRHNA, CDR2 SNTAGT, per germline. The CDR3 sequence is 15 residues long. The junction had 5 bases not matched to a gene; V was cut back by 6 bases and J by 0 bases. CDR3 loop: CASSLHRGSTDTQYF. Here the CDR3 DNA reads TGTGCCAGCAGCCTTCACAGGGGGAGCACAGATACGCAGTATTTT.

Comments on this clonotype: Compared with germline, one end of the junction differs, possibly owing to a read error. The gene calls are TRBV11-3 and TRBJ2-2, with D tentatively TRBD2 (5 bases). The CDR3 sequence is 16 residues long. Germline-derived CDR1 and CDR2 are SGHNT and YENEEA. The CDR3 sequence is CANSGGSTSPTGELFF. CDR3 DNA sequence: TGTGCCAACAGCGGTGGGTCGACAAGCCCCACCGGGGAGCTGTTTTTT.

The chain carries TRBV7-2 and TRBJ1-1; 9 bases line up with TRBD1. The CDR3 is 16 residues long. V was clipped by 7 bases and J by 0 bases; unmatched bases: 9. CDR1 SGHTA and CDR2 FQGNSA come from the germline V gene. CDR3 sequence: CASTRTGASMNTEAFF. The DNA of the CDR3 is TGTGCCAGCACTCGGACAGGGGCTTCGATGAACACTGAAGCTTTCTTT.

There are a few counts of this clonotype. V gene TRBV11-2 combines with J gene TRBJ2-7, with 9 positions matching TRBD2. The CDR3 runs 14 residues. Germline V CDR1 and CDR2: SGHAT, FQNNGV. V was clipped by 8 bases and J by 3 bases; unmatched bases: 8. In DNA form, the CDR3 reads TGTGCCAGCCAAACTAGCGGGCTCCTCTACGAGCAGTACTTC. Translated: CASQTSGLLYEQYF.

In the case of this clonotype: One end of the junction varies from germline; a read error may be responsible. This chain uses TRBV7-9 with TRBJ2-3; D may be TRBD1 or TRBD2 (6 bases each). The CDR3 runs 15 residues. Germline values: CDR1 SEHNR, CDR2 FQNEAQ (reference sequence). The CDR3: CASSLGVGGPDPQYF. The CDR3 nucleotides are TGTGCCAGCAGCTTGGGTGTCGGGGGCCCAGATCCGCAGTATTTT.

Only a few counts were recorded for this clonotype. This chain joins TRBV18 and TRBJ2-1, with D unclear. The CDR3 contains 13 residues. The germline CDR1 and CDR2 sequences are KGHSH and LQKENI. The ends were cut back, 6 bases at V and 11 bases at J, with 17 bases in the middle. CDR3 amino acids: CASSLQDRIQQFF. As DNA, the CDR3 is TGTGCCAGCTCCCTCCAGGATCGTATTCAGCAGTTCTTC.

The chain recombines TRBV25-1 with TRBJ2-7, with D unclear. The germline V and J ends were trimmed by 3 bases and 0 bases, with 6 bases remaining between them. The V gene's germline CDR1 is MGHDK and CDR2 SYGVNS. This CDR3 spans 13 amino acids. For the CDR3, the DNA is TGTGCCAGCAGTGACCCTCTCTCCTACGAGCAGTACTTC. As protein: CASSDPLSYEQYF.

The J gene is TRBJ1-3, the V gene TRBV28; 8 positions match TRBD1. The CDR3 has 15 residues. V lost 2 bases to trimming and J lost 3 bases; unmatched junction nucleotides: 3. Germline V gene data show CDR1 as MDHEN and CDR2 as SYDVKM. In nucleotides, the CDR3 is TGTGCCAGCAGTTTAGGCACAGGGGGTGGAAACACCATATATTTT. This gives the protein CASSLGTGGGNTIYF.

The chain couples TRBV3-1 to TRBJ1-4; 11 nucleotides align to TRBD1. With V trimmed by 5 bases and J by 11 bases, 19 bases remained unmatched. Germline V CDR1 and CDR2: LGHDT, YNNKEL (reference sequence). The CDR3 runs to 18 residues. CDR3 DNA: TGTGCCAGCAGCGACTTCGGGACAGGGGGAATAAGTGGGCTTAAACTGTTTTTT. It translates to CASSDFGTGGISGLKLFF.

The V and J genes are TRBV29-1 and TRBJ2-1, with D maybe TRBD1 (5 bases). The CDR3 runs to 12 residues. The V end was cut by 7 bases, the J end by 0 bases, with 7 bases between. From germline, CDR1 is SQVTM and CDR2 ANQGSEA. CDR3 in DNA: TGCAGCGGGGGCACCTCCTACAATGAGCAGTTCTTC. This translates into CSGGTSYNEQFF.

This rearrangement joins TRBV20-1 to TRBJ2-7; D call uncertain. V was shortened by 1 base and J by 0 bases, with 10 bases between the two germline ends. CDR3 length: 14 residues. Per germline, CDR1 DFQATT and CDR2 SNEGSKA (reference sequence). The CDR3 here is CSARVPRSSYEQYF. As DNA, the CDR3 is TGCAGTGCTAGAGTTCCTAGGAGCTCCTACGAGCAGTACTTC.